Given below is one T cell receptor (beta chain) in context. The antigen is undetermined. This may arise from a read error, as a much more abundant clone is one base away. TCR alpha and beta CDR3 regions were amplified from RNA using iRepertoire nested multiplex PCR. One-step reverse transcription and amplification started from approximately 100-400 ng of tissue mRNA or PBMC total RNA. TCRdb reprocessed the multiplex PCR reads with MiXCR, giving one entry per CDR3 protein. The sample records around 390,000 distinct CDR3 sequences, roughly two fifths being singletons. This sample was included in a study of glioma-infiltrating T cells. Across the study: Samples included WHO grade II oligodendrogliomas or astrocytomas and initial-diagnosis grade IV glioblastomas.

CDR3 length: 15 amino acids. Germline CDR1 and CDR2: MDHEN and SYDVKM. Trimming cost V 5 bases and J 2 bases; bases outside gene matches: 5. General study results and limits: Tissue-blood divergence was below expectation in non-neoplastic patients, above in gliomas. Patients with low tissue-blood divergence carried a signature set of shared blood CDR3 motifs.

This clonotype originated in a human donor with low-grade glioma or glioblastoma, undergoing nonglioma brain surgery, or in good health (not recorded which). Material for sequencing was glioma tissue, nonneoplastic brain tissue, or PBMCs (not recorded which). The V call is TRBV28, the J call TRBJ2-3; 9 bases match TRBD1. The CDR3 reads CASSRTGAPTDTQYF. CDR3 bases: TGTGCCAGCAGTCGGACAGGGGCCCCCACAGATACGCAGTATTTT.